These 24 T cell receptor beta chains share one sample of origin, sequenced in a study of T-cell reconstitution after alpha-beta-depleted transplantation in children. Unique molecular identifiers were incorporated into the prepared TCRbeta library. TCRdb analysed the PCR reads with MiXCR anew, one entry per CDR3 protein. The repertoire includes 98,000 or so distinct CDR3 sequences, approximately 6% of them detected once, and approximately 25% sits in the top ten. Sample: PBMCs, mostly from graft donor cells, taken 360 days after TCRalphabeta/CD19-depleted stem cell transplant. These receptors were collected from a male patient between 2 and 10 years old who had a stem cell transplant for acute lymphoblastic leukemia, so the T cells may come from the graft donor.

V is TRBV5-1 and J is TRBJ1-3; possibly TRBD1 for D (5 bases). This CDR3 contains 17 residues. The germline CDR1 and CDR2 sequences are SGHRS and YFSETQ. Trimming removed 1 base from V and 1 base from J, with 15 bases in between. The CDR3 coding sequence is TGCGCCAGCAGCTTGCACGGACACATCAAGTCTGGAAACACCATATATTTT. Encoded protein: CASSLHGHIKSGNTIYF.

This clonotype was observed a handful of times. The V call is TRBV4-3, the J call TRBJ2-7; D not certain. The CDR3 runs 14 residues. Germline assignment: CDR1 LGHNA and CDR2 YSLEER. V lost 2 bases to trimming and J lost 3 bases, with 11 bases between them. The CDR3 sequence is CASSQFSPNYEQYF. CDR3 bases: TGCGCCAGCAGCCAATTCAGCCCCAACTACGAGCAGTACTTC.

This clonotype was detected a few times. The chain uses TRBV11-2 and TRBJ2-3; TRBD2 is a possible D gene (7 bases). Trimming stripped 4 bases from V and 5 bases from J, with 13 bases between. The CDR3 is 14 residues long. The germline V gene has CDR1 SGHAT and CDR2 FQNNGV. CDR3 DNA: TGTGCCAGCAGCTCTAAAGGGGGGGGAGATACGCAGTATTTT. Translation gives CASSSKGGGDTQYF.

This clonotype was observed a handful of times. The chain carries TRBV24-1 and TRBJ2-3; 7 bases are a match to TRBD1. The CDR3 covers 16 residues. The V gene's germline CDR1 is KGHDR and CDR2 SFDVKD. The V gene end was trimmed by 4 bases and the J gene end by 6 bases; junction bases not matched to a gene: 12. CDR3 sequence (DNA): TGTGCCACCAGTGAACACCCGAGGGGGCCATGGGATACGCAGTATTTT. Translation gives CATSEHPRGPWDTQYF.

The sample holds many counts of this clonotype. The CDR3 sequence is CASRGGPNYGYTF. Here the CDR3 DNA reads TGTGCCAGCAGGGGAGGCCCCAACTATGGCTACACCTTC. The chain uses TRBV7-9 and TRBJ1-2; D is undetermined. The germline CDR1 and CDR2 sequences are SEHNR and FQNEAQ (reference sequence). The CDR3 has 13 amino acids. V was trimmed by 6 bases and J by 2 bases, leaving 10 bases between them.

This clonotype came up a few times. The CDR3 here is CASSVAAGNSKDTQYF. CDR3 nucleotide sequence: TGTGCCAGCAGCGTGGCAGCGGGGAACAGTAAAGATACGCAGTATTTT. This sequence joins TRBV9 and TRBJ2-3; 7 nucleotides agree with TRBD2. This CDR3 comprises 16 residues. The germline V gene encodes CDR1 SGDLS and CDR2 YYNGEE. V dropped 2 bases and J dropped 5; count of bases not matched to a gene: 11.

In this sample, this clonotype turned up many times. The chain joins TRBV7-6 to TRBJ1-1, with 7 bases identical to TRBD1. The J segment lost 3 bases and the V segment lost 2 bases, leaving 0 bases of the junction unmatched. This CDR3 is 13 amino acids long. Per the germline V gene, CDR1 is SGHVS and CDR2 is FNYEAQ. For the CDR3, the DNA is TGTGCCAGCAGCTTACAGGGGGACACTGAAGCTTTCTTT. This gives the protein CASSLQGDTEAFF.

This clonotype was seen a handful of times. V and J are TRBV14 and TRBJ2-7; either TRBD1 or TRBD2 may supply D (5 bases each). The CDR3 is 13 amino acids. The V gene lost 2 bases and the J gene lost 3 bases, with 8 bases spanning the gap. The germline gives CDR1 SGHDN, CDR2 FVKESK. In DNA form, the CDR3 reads TGTGCCAGCAGCCAAAGGGGAGACTACGAGCAGTACTTC. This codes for CASSQRGDYEQYF.

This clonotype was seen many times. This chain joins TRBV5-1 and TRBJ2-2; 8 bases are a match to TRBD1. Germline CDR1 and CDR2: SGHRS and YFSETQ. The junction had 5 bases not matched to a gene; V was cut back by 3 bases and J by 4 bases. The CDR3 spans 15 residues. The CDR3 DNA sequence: TGCGCCAGCAGCTCTACAGGGGGAGGCACCGGGGAGCTGTTTTTT. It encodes CASSSTGGGTGELFF.

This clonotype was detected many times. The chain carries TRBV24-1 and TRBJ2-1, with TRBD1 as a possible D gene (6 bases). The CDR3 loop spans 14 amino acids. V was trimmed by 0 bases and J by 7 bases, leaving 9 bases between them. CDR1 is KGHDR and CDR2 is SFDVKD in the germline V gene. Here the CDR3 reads CATSDLKQGNEQFF. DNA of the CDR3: TGTGCCACCAGTGATTTGAAGCAGGGGAATGAGCAGTTCTTC.

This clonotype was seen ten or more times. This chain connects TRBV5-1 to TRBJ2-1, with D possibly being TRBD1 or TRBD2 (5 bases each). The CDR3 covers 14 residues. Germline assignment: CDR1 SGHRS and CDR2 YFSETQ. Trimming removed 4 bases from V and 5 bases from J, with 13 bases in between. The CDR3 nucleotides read TGCGCCAGCAGCCCCGGGACCTACCACAATGAGCAGTTCTTC. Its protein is CASSPGTYHNEQFF.

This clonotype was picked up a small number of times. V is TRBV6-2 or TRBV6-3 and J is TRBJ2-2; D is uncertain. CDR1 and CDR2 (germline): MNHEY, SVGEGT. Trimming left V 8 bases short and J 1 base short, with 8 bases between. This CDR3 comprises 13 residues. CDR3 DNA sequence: TGTGCCAGCCATCTATTGAACACCGGGGAGCTGTTTTTT. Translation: CASHLLNTGELFF.

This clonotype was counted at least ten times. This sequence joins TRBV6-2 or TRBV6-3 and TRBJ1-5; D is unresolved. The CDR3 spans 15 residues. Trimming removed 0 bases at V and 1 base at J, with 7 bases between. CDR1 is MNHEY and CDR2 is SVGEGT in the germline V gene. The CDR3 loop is CASSYSIRSNQPQHF. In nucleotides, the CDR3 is TGTGCCAGCAGTTACTCGATCCGGAGCAATCAGCCCCAGCATTTT.

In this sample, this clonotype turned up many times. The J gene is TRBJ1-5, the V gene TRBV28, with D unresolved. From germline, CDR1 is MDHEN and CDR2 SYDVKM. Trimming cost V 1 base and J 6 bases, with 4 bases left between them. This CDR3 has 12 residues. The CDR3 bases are TGTGCCAGCAGTTTATTTGCTCAGCCCCAGCATTTT. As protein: CASSLFAQPQHF.

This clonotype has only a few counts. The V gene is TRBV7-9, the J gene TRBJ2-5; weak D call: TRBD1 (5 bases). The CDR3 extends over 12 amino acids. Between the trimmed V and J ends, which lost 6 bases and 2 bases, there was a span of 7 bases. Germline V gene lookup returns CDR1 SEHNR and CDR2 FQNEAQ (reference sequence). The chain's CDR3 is CASRDIQETQYF. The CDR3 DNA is TGTGCCAGCAGGGACATACAAGAGACCCAGTACTTC.

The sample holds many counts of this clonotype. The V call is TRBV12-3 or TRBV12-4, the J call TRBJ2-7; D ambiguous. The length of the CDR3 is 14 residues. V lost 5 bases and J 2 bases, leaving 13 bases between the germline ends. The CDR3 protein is CASSPQPGPYEQYF. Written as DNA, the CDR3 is TGTGCCAGCAGTCCGCAGCCAGGTCCCTACGAGCAGTACTTC.

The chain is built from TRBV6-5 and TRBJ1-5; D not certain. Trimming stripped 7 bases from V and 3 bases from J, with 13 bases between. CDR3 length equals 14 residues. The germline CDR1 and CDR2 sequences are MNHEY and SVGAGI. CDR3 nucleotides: TGTGCCAGCAAGTCATCGAGTCCCAATCAGCCCCAGCATTTT. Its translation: CASKSSSPNQPQHF.

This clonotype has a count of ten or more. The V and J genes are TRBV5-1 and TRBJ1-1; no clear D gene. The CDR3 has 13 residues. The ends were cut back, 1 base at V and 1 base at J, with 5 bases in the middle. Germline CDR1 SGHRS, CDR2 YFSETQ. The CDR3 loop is CASSLKGNTEAFF. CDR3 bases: TGCGCCAGCAGCTTGAAAGGGAACACTGAAGCTTTCTTT.

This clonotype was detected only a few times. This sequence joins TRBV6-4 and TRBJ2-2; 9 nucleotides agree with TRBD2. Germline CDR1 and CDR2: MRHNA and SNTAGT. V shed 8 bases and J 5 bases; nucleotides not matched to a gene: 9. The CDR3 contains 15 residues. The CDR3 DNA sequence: TGTGCCAGCGCCCCTAGCGGGGCCCCTACCGGGGAGCTGTTTTTT. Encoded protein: CASAPSGAPTGELFF.

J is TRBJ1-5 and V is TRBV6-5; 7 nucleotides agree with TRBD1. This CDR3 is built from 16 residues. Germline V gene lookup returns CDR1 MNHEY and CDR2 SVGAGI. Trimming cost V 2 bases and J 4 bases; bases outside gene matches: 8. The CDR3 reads CASSYLRDRGNQPQHF. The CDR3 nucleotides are TGTGCCAGCAGTTACCTAAGGGACAGAGGGAATCAGCCCCAGCATTTT.

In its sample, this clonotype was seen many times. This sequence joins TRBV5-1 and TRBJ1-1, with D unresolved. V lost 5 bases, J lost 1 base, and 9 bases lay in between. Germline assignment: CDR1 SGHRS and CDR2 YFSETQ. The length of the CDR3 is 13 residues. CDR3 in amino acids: CASSLRTNTEAFF. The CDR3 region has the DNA TGCGCCAGCAGTCTTCGGACGAACACTGAAGCTTTCTTT.

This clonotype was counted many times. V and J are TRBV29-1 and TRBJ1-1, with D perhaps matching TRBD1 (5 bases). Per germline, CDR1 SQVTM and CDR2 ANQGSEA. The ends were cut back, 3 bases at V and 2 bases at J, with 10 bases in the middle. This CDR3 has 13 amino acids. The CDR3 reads CSVEYRPNTEAFF. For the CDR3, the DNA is TGCAGCGTTGAGTACAGGCCTAACACTGAAGCTTTCTTT. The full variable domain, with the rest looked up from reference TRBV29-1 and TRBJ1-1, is SAVISQKPSRDICQRGTSLTIQCQVDSQVTMMFWYRQQPGQSLTLIATANQGSEATYESGFVIDKFPISRPNLTFSTLTVSNMSPEDSSIYLCSVEYRPNTEAFFGQGTRLTVV.

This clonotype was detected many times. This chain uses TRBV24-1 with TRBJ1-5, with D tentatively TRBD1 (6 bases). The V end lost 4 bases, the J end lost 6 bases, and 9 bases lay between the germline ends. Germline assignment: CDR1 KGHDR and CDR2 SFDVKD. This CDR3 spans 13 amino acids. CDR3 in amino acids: CATSEQGFQPQHF. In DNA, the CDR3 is TGTGCCACCAGTGAACAGGGTTTTCAGCCCCAGCATTTT.

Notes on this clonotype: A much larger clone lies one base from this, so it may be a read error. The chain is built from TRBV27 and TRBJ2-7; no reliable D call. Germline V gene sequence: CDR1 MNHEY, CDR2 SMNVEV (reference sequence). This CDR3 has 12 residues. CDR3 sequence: CVSSLYGDEQYF. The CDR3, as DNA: TGTGTCAGCAGTTTATATGGGGACGAGCAGTACTTC.